These 27 T cell receptor beta chains came from one sample sequenced in a study of cytomegalovirus exposure and HLA in healthy donors. The study ran its PCR with 60 Vbeta and 13 Jbeta primers. The assay was immunoSEQ multiplex PCR, and TCRdb's table has in-frame clones only and misses some. The sample gives approximately 210,000 clones, around 81% of which show up once; around 2% is in the top ten. Sequencing was carried out using PBMCs. The origin of the receptors is a young man in good health and CMV-seronegative.

This clone has only a few counts. The gene calls are TRBV7-3 and TRBJ2-7, with D possibly TRBD2 on 5 matching bases. The CDR3 spans 13 residues. V lost 2 bases to trimming and J lost 6 bases, with 11 bases between them. CDR1 and CDR2 (germline): SGHTA, FQGTGA. In DNA form, the CDR3 reads TGTGCCAGCAGCTTAGATCAAGGACTCGAGCAGTACTTC. This gives the protein CASSLDQGLEQYF.

This clone appeared once. The chain uses TRBV10-3 and TRBJ2-5, with TRBD2 matching over 13 bases. The V segment lost 5 bases and the J segment 1 base; nucleotides outside the gene matches: 4. The CDR3 is 16 amino acids. Germline CDR1 and CDR2: ENHRY and SYGVKD. CDR3 nucleotide sequence: TGTGCCATCAGTATTCGACTAGCGGGGGGCCAAGAGACCCAGTACTTC. Its protein product is CAISIRLAGGQETQYF.

In this sample, this clone turned up once. V and J are TRBV5-1 and TRBJ2-4; TRBD1 agrees at 7 bases. The CDR3 consists of 15 residues. Germline V CDR1 and CDR2: SGHRS, YFSETQ. V was clipped by 0 bases and J by 8 bases; unmatched bases: 8. The CDR3 DNA reads as TGCGCCAGCAGCTTGGTACAGGGGCGCGTGGACATTCAGTACTTC. This translates into CASSLVQGRVDIQYF.

The gene calls are TRBV4-3 and TRBJ1-4; the D is unclear. Germline V gene sequence: CDR1 LGHNA, CDR2 YSLEER. There are 14 residues in the CDR3. V lost 1 base to trimming and J lost 8 bases, with 11 bases between them. CDR3 in amino acids: CASSQVDGGEKLFF. The CDR3, as DNA: TGCGCCAGCAGCCAAGTCGACGGAGGGGAAAAACTGTTTTTT.

The chain has TRBV7-3 and TRBJ2-2, with TRBD1 as a possible D gene (5 bases). Looked up from germline, CDR1 is SGHTA and CDR2 is FQGTGA. V was clipped by 2 bases and J by 4 bases, with 17 bases between them. The CDR3 consists of 17 residues. As DNA, the CDR3 is TGTGCCAGCAGCTTATTGGGTGGGGCTCCAAGCACCGGGGAGCTGTTTTTT. Translating gives CASSLLGGAPSTGELFF.

The chain uses TRBV7-9 and TRBJ1-1; D unresolved. The V and J ends lost 5 bases and 9 bases respectively, with 13 bases between them. In germline, CDR1 is SEHNR, CDR2 FQNEAQ (reference sequence). This CDR3 is 12 amino acids long. The CDR3: CASSPPLEQAFF. CDR3 bases: TGTGCCAGCAGCCCGCCTTTGGAGCAAGCTTTCTTT. Full variable domain (rest looked up from reference TRBV7-9 and TRBJ1-1): DTGVSQNPRHKITKRGQNVTFRCDPISEHNRLYWYRQTLGQGPEFLTYFQNEAQLEKSRLLSDRFSAERPKGSFSTLEIQRTEQGDSAMYLCASSPPLEQAFFGQGTRLTVV.

This chain connects TRBV9 to TRBJ2-3; 7 bases map to TRBD2. The J segment lost 0 bases and the V segment lost 3 bases, leaving 4 bases of the junction unmatched. The CDR3 is 15 amino acids. Germline V gene sequence: CDR1 SGDLS, CDR2 YYNGEE. Here the CDR3 reads CASSAYSGSTDTQYF. The CDR3 DNA reads TGTGCCAGCAGCGCGTATAGCGGGAGCACAGATACGCAGTATTTT.

CDR3 nucleotides: TGTGCCAGCAGCTTAGCGTTCGACAGCATGAACACTGAAGCTTTCTTT. Its translation is CASSLAFDSMNTEAFF. The V call is TRBV7-8, the J call TRBJ1-1, with a weak D call TRBD1 (5 bases). The CDR3 has 16 residues. Germline-derived CDR1 and CDR2 are SGHVS and FQNEAQ. The ends were cut back, 0 bases at V and 0 bases at J, with 11 bases in the middle.

The chain carries TRBV7-9 and TRBJ2-1; 7 positions match TRBD2. The CDR3 contains 17 residues. J gave up 2 bases and V 2 bases, and 9 bases lay outside the gene matches. Germline values: CDR1 SEHNR, CDR2 FQNEAQ (reference sequence). The CDR3, as DNA: TGTGCCAGCAGCTTAACGACGACTAGCACAACCTACAATGAGCAGTTCTTC. Protein: CASSLTTTSTTYNEQFF. The complete variable domain, with remaining parts taken from reference TRBV7-9 and TRBJ2-1, reads DTGVSQNPRHKITKRGQNVTFRCDPISEHNRLYWYRQTLGQGPEFLTYFQNEAQLEKSRLLSDRFSAERPKGSFSTLEIQRTEQGDSAMYLCASSLTTTSTTYNEQFFGPGTRLTVL.

The chain combines TRBV7-3 with TRBJ2-5; 9 bases map to TRBD2. Losses at the gene ends were 4 bases for V and 1 base for J; bases not matched to a gene: 4. Germline CDR1 SGHTA, CDR2 FQGTGA. The CDR3 extends over 15 amino acids. CDR3 in DNA: TGTGCCAGCAGCTCCTCGACTAGCGGCCAAGAGACCCAGTACTTC. Translating gives CASSSSTSGQETQYF.

This clone was counted only a few times. The rearrangement links TRBV5-6 to TRBJ2-3; the match to TRBD1 covers 10 bases. The trim removed 3 bases at V and 6 bases at J, leaving 7 bases unmatched. The germline CDR1 and CDR2 sequences are SGHDT and YYEEEE. CDR3 size: 15 residues. The CDR3 DNA reads TGTGCCAGCAGCTGGACCGGGACAGGGGTGGATACGCAGTATTTT. Its translation is CASSWTGTGVDTQYF.

V is TRBV6-6 and J is TRBJ1-2; D remains ambiguous. CDR1 and CDR2 from the germline V gene are MNHNY and SVGAGI (reference sequence). Trimming pared 2 bases from V and 3 bases from J, leaving 10 bases between. The CDR3 consists of 14 residues. In DNA form, the CDR3 reads TGTGCCAGCAGTTACGAGGCAAGCTACTATGGCTACACCTTC. Its translation is CASSYEASYYGYTF.

The V and J genes are TRBV7-2 and TRBJ1-2; D possibly corresponds to TRBD1 (6 bases). This CDR3 spans 13 amino acids. V shed 5 bases and J shed 8 bases, with 15 bases lying between them. Germline CDR1 is SGHTA and CDR2 is FQGNSA. Here the CDR3 reads CASSPGAAPGYTF. The CDR3 nucleotides are TGTGCCAGCAGCCCAGGGGCCGCCCCAGGCTACACCTTC.

This chain joins TRBV9 and TRBJ2-3, with 8 bases aligning to TRBD2. The CDR3 runs 16 residues. V was clipped by 0 bases and J by 0 bases; unmatched bases: 3. CDR1 and CDR2 from the germline V gene are SGDLS and YYNGEE. The CDR3 loop is CASSVVASGSTDTQYF. DNA for the CDR3: TGTGCCAGCAGCGTAGTGGCTAGCGGGAGCACAGATACGCAGTATTTT.

This clone was detected a few times. The chain recombines TRBV19 with TRBJ2-5; 15 positions agree with TRBD2. The CDR3 length is 17 residues. Germline loops: CDR1 LNHDA, CDR2 SQIVND (reference sequence). V gave up 3 bases and J gave up 5 bases; unmatched junction bases: 7. CDR3 sequence: CASSIGLAGGPGETQYF. The CDR3 region has the DNA TGTGCCAGTAGTATCGGACTAGCGGGGGGGCCCGGTGAGACCCAGTACTTC.

This clone was counted a single time. This rearrangement joins TRBV11-2 to TRBJ2-1; 7 bases are a match to TRBD1. Germline V lookup: CDR1 SGHAT, CDR2 FQNNGV. Germline trimming cut 5 bases from V and 4 bases from J; bases unmatched to any gene: 20. The CDR3 has 19 residues. The CDR3 DNA follows: TGTGCCAGCAGCACCTACAGGGGAGAAACGGGTCGGCAATACAATGAGCAGTTCTTC. This translates into CASSTYRGETGRQYNEQFF.

A few counts support this clone. The chain is built from TRBV19 and TRBJ2-5; 7 bases are shared with TRBD1. The germline CDR1 and CDR2 sequences are LNHDA and SQIVND (reference sequence). Trimming removed 6 bases from V and 3 bases from J; junction bases left unmatched: 7. The CDR3 length is 14 residues. As DNA, the CDR3 is TGTGCCAGTAGCACCGGGACAGATGAAGAGACCCAGTACTTC. This translates into CASSTGTDEETQYF.

The rearrangement links TRBV28 to TRBJ1-2, with TRBD1 as a possible D gene (6 bases). Germline V CDR1 and CDR2: MDHEN, SYDVKM. There are 16 residues in the CDR3. Trimming cost V 4 bases and J 4 bases, with 19 bases left between them. CDR3 DNA sequence: TGTGCCAGCAGTTCAGGCTTCAGCAGGGGAACCTATGGCTACACCTTC. Its translation is CASSSGFSRGTYGYTF.

This clone occurred a few times. The chain joins TRBV5-6 to TRBJ2-2, with 9 bases identical to TRBD1. The germline V gene encodes CDR1 SGHDT and CDR2 YYEEEE. V gave up 4 bases and J gave up 4 bases; unmatched junction bases: 2. There are 14 residues in the CDR3. The CDR3 is CASSATGGTGELFF. The CDR3 region has the DNA TGTGCCAGCAGCGCGACAGGGGGCACCGGGGAGCTGTTTTTT.

This clone has only one observation. This chain links TRBV30 with TRBJ2-7, with 9 positions matching TRBD1. The CDR3 runs 14 residues. J was trimmed by 4 bases and V by 4 bases; bases with no gene match: 8. Germline assignment: CDR1 GTSNPN and CDR2 SVGIG (reference sequence). CDR3 in DNA: TGTGCCTGGAATAGAGACAGGGGGAGATACGAGCAGTACTTC. This gives the protein CAWNRDRGRYEQYF. Full variable domain (rest looked up from reference TRBV30 and TRBJ2-7): SQTIHQWPATLVQPVGSPLSLECTVEGTSNPNLYWYRQAAGRGLQLLFYSVGIGQISSEVPQNLSASRPQDRQFILSSKKLLLSDSGFYLCAWNRDRGRYEQYFGPGTRLTVT.

V and J are TRBV4-3 and TRBJ1-4; D may be TRBD1 (6 bases). This CDR3 comprises 12 residues. The V end lost 9 bases, the J end lost 7 bases, and 12 bases lay between the germline ends. Germline V gives CDR1 LGHNA, CDR2 YSLEER. CDR3 region: CASSPRGEKLFF. DNA of the CDR3: TGCGCCAGTTCACCCAGGGGTGAAAAACTGTTTTTT.

The chain joins TRBV5-4 to TRBJ2-1, with 15 bases that match TRBD2. This CDR3 is built from 16 residues. Germline V CDR1 and CDR2: SGHNT, YYREEE (reference sequence). V gave up 4 bases and J gave up 2 bases; unmatched junction bases: 1. The CDR3 protein is CASSRTSGRAYNEQFF. For the CDR3, the DNA is TGTGCCAGCAGCCGGACTAGCGGGAGGGCCTACAATGAGCAGTTCTTC.

The genes are TRBV15 and TRBJ2-5; 7 bases fit TRBD1. Germline lookup yields CDR1 LNHNV and CDR2 YYDKDF (reference sequence). The V and J ends lost 1 base and 0 bases, in that order; junction bases with no gene match: 5. The CDR3 contains 16 residues. CDR3 sequence reads: CATSRVKGGHQETQYF. The CDR3 DNA reads as TGTGCCACCAGCAGAGTCAAAGGGGGCCACCAAGAGACCCAGTACTTC.

The gene calls are TRBV6-1 and TRBJ2-5; 8 nucleotides agree with TRBD1. The end of the DNA fits TRBJ2-7 better, so the J call may be wrong. The CDR3 contains 14 residues. Looked up from germline, CDR1 is MNHNS and CDR2 is SASEGT. For the CDR3, the DNA is TGTGCCAGCAGTTCAGGGGGCTTCTCCTACGAGCAGTACTTC. Translation gives CASSSGGFSYEQYF.

The chain carries TRBV15 and TRBJ2-2; TRBD2 matches 14 bases. The length of the CDR3 is 18 residues. V gave up 5 bases and J gave up 3 bases; unmatched junction bases: 8. Germline V gives CDR1 LNHNV, CDR2 YYDKDF (reference sequence). CDR3 amino acids: CATSGSQGLAGDTGELFF. CDR3 bases: TGTGCCACCAGCGGTAGTCAGGGACTAGCGGGGGACACCGGGGAGCTGTTTTTT.

This clone came up once. For the CDR3, the DNA is TGTGCCATCCAGGGGGACACTGAAGCTTTCTTT. It is translated as CAIQGDTEAFF. The chain has TRBV10-3 and TRBJ1-1, with 7 bases aligning to TRBD1. This CDR3 comprises 11 residues. The germline gives CDR1 ENHRY, CDR2 SYGVKD. V shed 8 bases, J shed 3 bases, and the junction held 0 bases outside the gene matches.

This rearrangement joins TRBV7-6 to TRBJ2-3; 12 nucleotides match TRBD2. J gave up 3 bases and V 5 bases, and 6 bases lay outside the gene matches. The CDR3 sequence is 16 residues long. Germline CDR1 and CDR2: SGHVS and FNYEAQ. The DNA for the CDR3 is TGTGCCAGCAGCCCTCTGACTAGCGGGAGAACAGATACGCAGTATTTT. Amino acids: CASSPLTSGRTDTQYF.